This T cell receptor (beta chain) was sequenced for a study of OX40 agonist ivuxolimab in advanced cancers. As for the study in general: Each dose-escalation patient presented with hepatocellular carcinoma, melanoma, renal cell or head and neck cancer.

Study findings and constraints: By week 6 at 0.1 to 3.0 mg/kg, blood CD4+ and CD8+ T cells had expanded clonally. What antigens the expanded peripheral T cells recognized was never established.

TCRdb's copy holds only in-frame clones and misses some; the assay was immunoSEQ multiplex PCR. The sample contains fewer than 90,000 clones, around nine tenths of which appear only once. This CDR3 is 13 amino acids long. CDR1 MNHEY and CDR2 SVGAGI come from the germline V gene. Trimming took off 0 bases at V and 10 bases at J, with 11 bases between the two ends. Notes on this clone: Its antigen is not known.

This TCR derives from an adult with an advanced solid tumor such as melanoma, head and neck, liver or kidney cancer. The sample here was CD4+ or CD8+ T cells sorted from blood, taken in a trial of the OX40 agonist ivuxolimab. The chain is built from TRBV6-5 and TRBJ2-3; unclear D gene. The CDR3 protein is CASSYSGKSAQYF. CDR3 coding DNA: TGTGCCAGCAGTTACTCGGGGAAGAGTGCGCAGTATTTT.